The 18 T cell receptor beta chains given below trace back to one sample, sequenced in a study of blood T cell repertoires in COVID-19. Assay used: immunoSEQ multiplex PCR; TCRdb lists only in-frame clones, some missing. Of around 140,000 clones in the sample, 80% were seen once. The specimen was peripheral blood. The receptors originated from a man between 65 and 85 years old who had recovered from COVID-19.

This clone is a singleton in its sample. The J gene is TRBJ1-6, the V gene TRBV6-5; D unclear. Looked up from germline, CDR1 is MNHEY and CDR2 is SVGAGI. This CDR3 spans 15 amino acids. The V gene lost 2 bases and the J gene lost 8 bases, with 13 bases spanning the gap. The CDR3 loop is CASSYGGGRDSPLHF. The CDR3 bases are TGTGCCAGCAGTTACGGCGGAGGACGGGATTCACCCCTCCACTTT.

This clone was seen just once. The CDR3 DNA sequence: TGTGCCAGCAGCTTGGGCGACTCTGGGGCCAACGTCCTGACTTTC. Its translation is CASSLGDSGANVLTF. V gene TRBV14 combines with J gene TRBJ2-6; D is unresolved. The V gene lost 5 bases and the J gene lost 0 bases, with 8 bases spanning the gap. Germline CDR1 SGHDN, CDR2 FVKESK. The CDR3 contains 15 residues.

The rearrangement joins TRBV11-2 to TRBJ2-3, with D hard to call. CDR3 length equals 11 residues. Germline values: CDR1 SGHAT, CDR2 FQNNGV. The V end was cut by 7 bases, the J end by 6 bases, with 8 bases between. CDR3 DNA sequence: TGTGCCAGCACCCCACTTGATACGCAGTATTTT. This sequence encodes CASTPLDTQYF.

The chain carries TRBV9 and TRBJ2-3; TRBD1 matches 7 bases. The junction had 5 bases not matched to a gene; V was cut back by 0 bases and J by 1 base. The length of the CDR3 is 16 residues. CDR1 is SGDLS and CDR2 is YYNGEE in the germline V gene. The CDR3 spells CASSVDWTGGTDTQYF. The CDR3 DNA reads TGTGCCAGCAGCGTAGACTGGACAGGAGGCACAGATACGCAGTATTTT.

This clone showed up just once. As DNA, the CDR3 is TGTGCCAGTAGCCTTTTCATAGCGAGCCACACTAATGAGCAGTTCTTC. This gives the protein CASSLFIASHTNEQFF. The rearrangement links TRBV19 to TRBJ2-1; D may be TRBD2 (5 bases). The ends were cut back, 6 bases at V and 7 bases at J, with 22 bases in the middle. Looked up from germline, CDR1 is LNHDA and CDR2 is SQIVND (reference sequence). This CDR3 spans 16 amino acids.

The genes are TRBV13 and TRBJ2-7; 11 positions match TRBD1. Germline-derived CDR1 and CDR2 are PRHDT and FYEKMQ (reference sequence). The CDR3 extends over 16 amino acids. V lost 5 bases, J lost 2 bases, and 8 bases stayed unmatched. The CDR3 region has the DNA TGTGCCAGCAGCGATAGAGGACAGGGGGCCACCTACGAGCAGTACTTC. Translation: CASSDRGQGATYEQYF.

The chain carries TRBV5-1 and TRBJ2-7; 9 nucleotides line up with TRBD2. The J segment lost 7 bases and the V segment lost 4 bases, leaving 12 bases of the junction unmatched. The CDR3 contains 15 residues. Germline V CDR1 and CDR2: SGHRS, YFSETQ. In nucleotides, the CDR3 is TGCGCCAGCAGCCGGGATCTAGCGGGACCCGGGGAGCAGTACTTC. Translated, it gives CASSRDLAGPGEQYF.

This chain uses TRBV19 with TRBJ1-1, with D possibly TRBD1 on 6 matching bases. From germline, CDR1 is LNHDA and CDR2 SQIVND (reference sequence). Trimming took off 1 base at V and 6 bases at J, with 9 bases between the two ends. The length of the CDR3 is 13 residues. CDR3 sequence: CASSIVTGAEAFF. CDR3 nucleotide sequence: TGTGCCAGTAGTATAGTGACAGGAGCTGAAGCTTTCTTT.

Note on this clone: Since a much larger clone is just one base distant, this may be a read error. This chain uses TRBV4-1 with TRBJ2-2; possibly TRBD1 for D (6 bases). The CDR3 length is 15 residues. Between the trimmed V and J ends, which lost 4 bases and 10 bases, there was a span of 19 bases. Germline CDR1 MGHRA, CDR2 YSYEKL. In DNA form, the CDR3 reads TGCGCCAGCAGCCCGACCTTTGGGGGCTTCGAGGAGCTGTTTTTT. Amino acids: CASSPTFGGFEELFF.

The chain is built from TRBV5-1 and TRBJ2-1; TRBD2 matches 9 bases. Germline CDR1 and CDR2: SGHRS and YFSETQ. The CDR3 extends over 15 amino acids. V lost 0 bases and J lost 9; bases outside the gene matches: 7. The CDR3 loop reads CASSLVAGGPGEQFF. CDR3 sequence (DNA): TGCGCCAGCAGCTTGGTTGCGGGAGGGCCGGGTGAGCAGTTCTTC.

The chain is built from TRBV9 and TRBJ2-1; 8 bases align to TRBD2. Germline values: CDR1 SGDLS, CDR2 YYNGEE. The J segment lost 4 bases and the V segment lost 4 bases, leaving 7 bases of the junction unmatched. The CDR3 contains 15 residues. For the CDR3, the DNA is TGTGCCAGCAGCTCCAGCGGGAGTTATTACAATGAGCAGTTCTTC. It encodes CASSSSGSYYNEQFF.

This rearrangement joins TRBV24-1 to TRBJ2-3; 10 positions agree with TRBD2. The CDR3 loop spans 14 amino acids. Unmatched junction bases numbered 5, after V lost 9 bases and J lost 3 bases. Germline assignment: CDR1 KGHDR and CDR2 SFDVKD. CDR3: CATPAGGKTDTQYF. In nucleotides, the CDR3 is TGTGCCACCCCAGCGGGGGGGAAAACAGATACGCAGTATTTT.

This clone was observed a single time. This rearrangement joins TRBV9 to TRBJ1-2, with D uncertain. The CDR3 extends over 15 amino acids. The germline CDR1 and CDR2 sequences are SGDLS and YYNGEE. V lost 9 bases and J lost 7, with 25 bases in between. The CDR3 region has the DNA TGTGCCACCTCAGCGTCCAGTTCGGGTATACGTGGCTACACCTTC. Translating it yields CATSASSSGIRGYTF.

V usage is TRBV4-1 and J usage is TRBJ1-2; unclear D gene. Germline V gives CDR1 MGHRA, CDR2 YSYEKL. CDR3 length: 14 residues. The ends were cut back, 0 bases at V and 8 bases at J, with 13 bases in the middle. The CDR3 DNA is TGCGCCAGCAGCCAAGATTGGGCTACGGTAGGCTACACCTTC. It yields the protein CASSQDWATVGYTF.

The V gene is TRBV27, the J gene TRBJ2-7; 9 bases match TRBD1. The CDR3 totals 15 residues. Germline assignment: CDR1 MNHEY and CDR2 SMNVEV (reference sequence). V lost 5 bases and J lost 2; bases outside the gene matches: 7. The CDR3 here is CASSPGDRVPYEQYF. CDR3 bases: TGTGCCAGCAGTCCCGGGGACAGGGTACCCTACGAGCAGTACTTC.

This clone came up once. The chain joins TRBV7-2 to TRBJ2-7; tentatively, D is TRBD1 (6 bases). The germline V gene encodes CDR1 SGHTA and CDR2 FQGNSA. V was clipped by 4 bases and J by 4 bases, with 11 bases between them. The CDR3 totals 13 residues. Written as DNA, the CDR3 is TGTGCCAGCAGCTCCCGGACAGCGTACGAGCAGTACTTC. Its translation: CASSSRTAYEQYF.

The CDR3 coding sequence is TGTGCCAGCAGTGGGGGAGGGGCCTACGAGCAGTACTTC. Translation: CASSGGGAYEQYF. The chain employs TRBV25-1 and TRBJ2-7; 7 bases align to TRBD2. The CDR3 has 13 amino acids. The germline gives CDR1 MGHDK, CDR2 SYGVNS. J lost 2 bases, V lost 4 bases, and 2 bases had no gene match.

The chain has TRBV5-8 and TRBJ1-2, with D possibly TRBD1 on 5 matching bases. This CDR3 contains 14 residues. Germline lookup yields CDR1 SGHTS and CDR2 YDEGEE. Trimming removed 4 bases at V and 3 bases at J, with 13 bases between. CDR3 DNA sequence: TGTGCCAGCAGCCCACGGGGACTTGACTATGGCTACACCTTC. Its translation: CASSPRGLDYGYTF. Together with reference TRBV5-8 and TRBJ1-2, the CDR3 gives the full variable domain: EAGVTQSPTHLIKTRGQQATLRCSPISGHTSVYWYQQALGLGLQFLLWYDEGEERNRGNFPPRFSGRQFPNYSSELNVNALELEDSALYLCASSPRGLDYGYTFGSGTRLTVV.